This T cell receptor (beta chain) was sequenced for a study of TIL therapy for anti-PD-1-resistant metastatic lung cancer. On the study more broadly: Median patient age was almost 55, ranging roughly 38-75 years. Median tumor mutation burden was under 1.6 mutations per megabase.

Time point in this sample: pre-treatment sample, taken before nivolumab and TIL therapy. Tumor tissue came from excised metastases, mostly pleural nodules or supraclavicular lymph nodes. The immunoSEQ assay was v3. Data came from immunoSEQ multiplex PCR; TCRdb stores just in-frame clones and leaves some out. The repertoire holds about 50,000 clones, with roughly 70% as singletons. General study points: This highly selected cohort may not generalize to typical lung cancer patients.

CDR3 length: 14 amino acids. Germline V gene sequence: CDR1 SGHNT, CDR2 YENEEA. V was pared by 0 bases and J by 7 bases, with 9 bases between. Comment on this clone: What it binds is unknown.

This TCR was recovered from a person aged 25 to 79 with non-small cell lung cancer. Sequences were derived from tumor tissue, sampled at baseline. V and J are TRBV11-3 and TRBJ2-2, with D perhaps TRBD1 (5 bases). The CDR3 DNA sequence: TGTGCCAGCAGCTTAGAAGGGGCCGGCGGGGAGCTGTTTTTT. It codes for CASSLEGAGGELFF.